The 24 T cell receptor beta chains given below trace back to one sample, sequenced in a study of cytomegalovirus exposure and HLA in healthy donors. PCR amplification relied on 60 Vbeta primers (plus 13 Jbeta primers). Some clones are missing from TCRdb's copy, which holds only in-frame ones; the method was immunoSEQ multiplex PCR. Among under 150,000 clones listed, 67% were seen once. Specimen: PBMCs. All receptors derive from a man between 18 and 35 years old in good health and CMV-seropositive.

The chain uses TRBV28 and TRBJ2-2, with a possible D match to TRBD2 (5 bases). CDR1 and CDR2 from the germline V gene are MDHEN and SYDVKM. The CDR3 length is 15 residues. The V end lost 5 bases, the J end lost 3 bases, and 13 bases lay between the germline ends. CDR3 region: CASSRGDADTGELFF. CDR3 DNA sequence: TGTGCCAGCAGTCGGGGAGATGCGGACACCGGGGAGCTGTTTTTT.

This clone showed up just once. The chain joins TRBV2 to TRBJ1-5; TRBD1 aligns across 10 bases. CDR1 and CDR2 (germline): SNHLY, FYNNEI. The CDR3 runs to 14 residues. V was clipped by 8 bases and J by 5 bases; unmatched bases: 6. The CDR3, as DNA: TGTGCCAGCGGTCGACAGGGGGCCGATCAGCCCCAGCATTTT. It translates to CASGRQGADQPQHF.

This chain joins TRBV6-5 and TRBJ1-1; D remains unclear. From germline, CDR1 is MNHEY and CDR2 SVGAGI. The germline V and J ends were trimmed by 6 bases and 8 bases, with 16 bases remaining between them. This CDR3 has 13 amino acids. The CDR3 loop is CASSSNSLTEAFF. For the CDR3, the DNA is TGTGCCAGCAGCAGCAATTCCTTGACAGAAGCTTTCTTT.

This clone has just one count. In DNA form, the CDR3 reads TGCGCCAGCAGTCCTCTAGCCGGCGACCAAGAGACCCAGTACTTC. This gives the protein CASSPLAGDQETQYF. The chain combines TRBV10-1 with TRBJ2-5; TRBD2 is a possible D gene (5 bases). The germline V gene has CDR1 WNHNN and CDR2 SYGVQD (reference sequence). Between the trimmed V and J ends, which lost 5 bases and 0 bases, there was a span of 13 bases. The CDR3 extends over 15 amino acids.

J is TRBJ2-5 and V is TRBV10-3; tentatively, D is TRBD1 (5 bases). Germline V gene data show CDR1 as ENHRY and CDR2 as SYGVKD. V gave up 10 bases and J gave up 5 bases, with 23 bases separating them. This CDR3 has 15 amino acids. The CDR3 DNA is TGTGCCACTAAACATCTGGACAACCCCGGGGAGACCCAGTACTTC. It encodes CATKHLDNPGETQYF.

V usage is TRBV13 and J usage is TRBJ2-1; the match to TRBD2 covers 14 bases. The CDR3 is made up of 16 amino acids. V shed 4 bases and J 8 bases; nucleotides not matched to a gene: 7. The germline gives CDR1 PRHDT, CDR2 FYEKMQ (reference sequence). The CDR3 DNA sequence: TGTGCCAGCAGCTCCGGGACTAGCGGGGGTTCCGATGAGCAGTTCTTC. Its protein is CASSSGTSGGSDEQFF.

This clone was observed once. The V and J genes are TRBV7-9 and TRBJ2-5, with D perhaps TRBD2 (5 bases). This CDR3 comprises 13 residues. Trimming cost V 5 bases and J 4 bases, with 11 bases left between them. CDR1 is SEHNR, CDR2 FQNEAQ, per germline (reference sequence). CDR3 sequence (DNA): TGTGCCAGCAGCCCTTGGGCGGGAGAGACCCAGTACTTC. Residues: CASSPWAGETQYF.

The V gene is TRBV2, the J gene TRBJ2-7, with D perhaps matching TRBD1 (6 bases). The CDR3 contains 12 residues. The germline gives CDR1 SNHLY, CDR2 FYNNEI. V was shortened by 6 bases and J by 5 bases, with 11 bases between the two germline ends. As DNA, the CDR3 is TGTGCCAGCAGAACAGGGTTCGACGAGCAGTACGTC. Translated: CASRTGFDEQYV.

This chain connects TRBV6-1 to TRBJ1-5; 11 bases map to TRBD1. In germline, CDR1 is MNHNS, CDR2 SASEGT. The V and J ends lost 4 bases and 2 bases, in that order; junction bases with no gene match: 7. The CDR3 is made up of 17 amino acids. CDR3 loop: CASSAGTGGHGNQPQHF. CDR3 coding DNA: TGTGCCAGCAGTGCCGGGACAGGGGGACATGGCAATCAGCCCCAGCATTTT.

The V call is TRBV7-9, the J call TRBJ2-7, with a weak D call TRBD1 (5 bases). Trimming shortened V by 1 base and J by 4 bases, and 14 bases separated the two germline ends. The CDR3 extends over 15 amino acids. Per germline, CDR1 SEHNR and CDR2 FQNEAQ (reference sequence). The CDR3 loop reads CASSLVPGPPYEQYF. The CDR3 region has the DNA TGTGCCAGCAGCTTAGTTCCAGGGCCACCTTACGAGCAGTACTTC.

The genes are TRBV6-6 and TRBJ1-6; 8 nucleotides line up with TRBD1. The CDR3 consists of 15 residues. Germline CDR1 reads MNHNY; CDR2 reads SVGAGI (reference sequence). V lost 0 bases, J lost 13 bases, and 8 bases stayed unmatched. The CDR3 spells CASSYSGQGAAPLHF. The CDR3 DNA sequence: TGTGCCAGCAGTTACTCTGGGCAGGGGGCGGCTCCCCTCCACTTT.

The rearrangement joins TRBV11-2 to TRBJ2-7; 7 positions agree with TRBD1. CDR3 length equals 13 residues. The V gene end was trimmed by 6 bases and the J gene end by 1 base; junction bases not matched to a gene: 3. Germline CDR1 is SGHAT and CDR2 is FQNNGV. The CDR3 loop reads CASRRQGSYEQYV. As DNA, the CDR3 is TGTGCCAGCAGGAGACAGGGATCCTACGAGCAGTACGTC.

The genes are TRBV27 and TRBJ2-1; the match to TRBD2 covers 14 bases. Germline trimming cut 2 bases from V and 0 bases from J; bases unmatched to any gene: 3. CDR1 is MNHEY and CDR2 is SMNVEV in the germline V gene (reference sequence). The CDR3 extends over 18 amino acids. The CDR3 DNA sequence: TGTGCCAGCAGTTTAGGGGGACTAGCGGGGGTCTCCTACAATGAGCAGTTCTTC. Translating it yields CASSLGGLAGVSYNEQFF.

The chain employs TRBV7-9 and TRBJ1-6; 8 bases are a match to TRBD1. Unmatched junction bases numbered 8, after V lost 3 bases and J lost 10 bases. The CDR3 is 15 amino acids. CDR1 and CDR2 (germline): SEHNR, FQNEAQ (reference sequence). CDR3 in DNA: TGTGCCAGCAGCTTGGCAAGACAGGGGAACTCACCCCTCCACTTT. It is translated as CASSLARQGNSPLHF.

This clone appeared a single time. The V and J genes are TRBV28 and TRBJ2-1; D ambiguous. Germline CDR1 and CDR2: MDHEN and SYDVKM. The CDR3 spans 13 residues. V lost 5 bases and J 6 bases, leaving 11 bases between the germline ends. DNA for the CDR3: TGTGCCAGCAGTCCCACGGTTCTCAATGAGCAGTTCTTC. Its translation is CASSPTVLNEQFF.

V usage is TRBV11-3 and J usage is TRBJ1-2; a weak D match, TRBD1 (5 bases). V gave up 5 bases and J gave up 4 bases, with 20 bases separating them. In germline, CDR1 is SGHNT, CDR2 YENEEA. The CDR3 is 16 amino acids. As DNA, the CDR3 is TGTGCCAGCAGCCAGGAGGGGCGAGGATCGACCTATGGCTACACCTTC. Translated: CASSQEGRGSTYGYTF.

J is TRBJ1-3 and V is TRBV28; D not resolved. The CDR3 has 14 amino acids. V lost 9 bases to trimming and J lost 3 bases, with 15 bases between them. Germline CDR1 is MDHEN and CDR2 is SYDVKM. Written as DNA, the CDR3 is TGTGCCAGTTGGGCCCGAGACCTTGGAAACACCATATATTTT. Translation: CASWARDLGNTIYF.

This rearrangement joins TRBV5-4 to TRBJ2-5; the D is unclear. The CDR3 is 12 amino acids. V lost 3 bases and J 5 bases, leaving 8 bases between the germline ends. The germline V gene encodes CDR1 SGHNT and CDR2 YYREEE (reference sequence). The CDR3 spells CASSWARETQYF. Here the CDR3 DNA reads TGTGCCAGCAGCTGGGCCCGGGAGACCCAGTACTTC. The full variable domain, completed using reference TRBV5-4 and TRBJ2-5, is ETGVTQSPTHLIKTRGQQVTLRCSSQSGHNTVSWYQQALGQGPQFIFQYYREEENGRGNFPPRFSGLQFPNYSSELNVNALELDDSALYLCASSWARETQYFGPGTRLLVL.

The chain couples TRBV19 to TRBJ1-5; D gene unclear. Trimming left V 1 base short and J 7 bases short, with 14 bases between. Germline V CDR1 and CDR2: LNHDA, SQIVND (reference sequence). The CDR3 runs 15 residues. The CDR3 DNA reads as TGTGCCAGTAGTATAGTCGTAGGGAGTCCCCAGCCCCAGCATTTT. It yields the protein CASSIVVGSPQPQHF.

The V call is TRBV29-1, the J call TRBJ2-3; 9 bases line up with TRBD2. V gave up 7 bases and J gave up 2 bases; unmatched junction bases: 16. CDR3 size: 17 residues. CDR1 and CDR2 from the germline V gene are SQVTM and ANQGSEA. The CDR3 protein is CSARKRSSGIPTDTQYF. In nucleotides, the CDR3 is TGCAGCGCCAGGAAGAGATCTAGCGGGATTCCCACAGATACGCAGTATTTT.

The gene calls are TRBV4-2 and TRBJ1-5; 11 bases line up with TRBD1. The CDR3 spans 14 residues. The trim removed 6 bases at V and 5 bases at J, leaving 3 bases unmatched. Germline V gene lookup returns CDR1 LGHNA and CDR2 YNFKEQ. CDR3 amino acids: CASRGQGDDQPQHF. DNA for the CDR3: TGTGCCAGCAGGGGACAGGGGGATGATCAGCCCCAGCATTTT.

This chain joins TRBV19 and TRBJ1-5; 7 bases align to TRBD1. The CDR3 is made up of 15 amino acids. The germline CDR1 and CDR2 sequences are LNHDA and SQIVND (reference sequence). Losses at the gene ends were 3 bases for V and 3 bases for J; bases not matched to a gene: 5. The CDR3 protein is CASSIWDRPNQPQHF. The CDR3 DNA is TGTGCCAGTAGTATTTGGGACAGACCCAATCAGCCCCAGCATTTT.

Of note for this clone: The conserved phenylalanine or tryptophan normally closing the CDR3 is absent here, so this likely arose from a read error. Because the CDR3's place on the DNA is in doubt, the DNA is left out and the CDR3 is given as listed by TCRdb. The rearrangement links TRBV1 to TRBJ2-6; the DNA was not compared with TRBD1, the D call given in the table. TRBV1 is labeled a pseudogene. The CDR3 has 10 residues if both end residues are counted. The chain's CDR3 is CTSSYLQTPV.

The genes are TRBV4-2 and TRBJ2-7; 7 nucleotides match TRBD1. V lost 2 bases to trimming and J lost 2 bases; unmatched junction nucleotides: 6. Germline loops: CDR1 LGHNA, CDR2 YNFKEQ. The CDR3 runs 15 residues. The CDR3 bases are TGTGCCAGCAGCCAAATTACAGGGGAAGCCTACGAGCAGTACTTC. Amino acids: CASSQITGEAYEQYF.